This T cell receptor (beta chain) was captured in a study of CD8+ T cells in alopecia areata. In this sample, this clone turned up once. Its antigen is as yet unknown. Germline V CDR1 and CDR2: PRHDT, FYEKMQ (reference sequence). This CDR3 region has 15 residues. Trimming removed 5 bases at V and 5 bases at J, with 19 bases between. Whole-study findings and limits: Normal-skin resident alphabeta T cells also appear among scalp sample sequences. Tofacitinib delivered significant drops in scalp clonality and in expanded CD8+ clones among the top 100.

Isolated RNA was reverse transcribed into cDNA used as the sequencing template. Some clones are missing from TCRdb's copy, which holds only in-frame ones; the method was immunoSEQ multiplex PCR. The table has about 220,000 clones, about 58% seen once; the top ten hold around 1.5%. Documented treatment: oral pan-JAK inhibitor, 5-10 mg twice daily. Peripheral blood and lesional scalp punch biopsies were taken from alopecia areata patients. This material consisted of CD4+ T cells sorted from blood, taken at week 4, from a patient treated with tofacitinib. This rearrangement joins TRBV13 to TRBJ2-7; D might be TRBD2 (6 bases). The sequence derives from a human donor with alopecia areata. In DNA form, the CDR3 reads TGTGCCAGCAGCCGCCGGAGGGCCGGATCGGACGAGCAGTACTTC. This encodes CASSRRRAGSDEQYF.